This T cell receptor (beta chain) was recovered during a study of T cell repertoires in cytomegalovirus infection (dated by TCRdb to the late 2010s). In the study overall: Because public TCR beta signatures pointed to carriage of CMV infection together with the matching HLA type, the HLA type of each donor mattered for the analysis. Findings and caveats that apply to the study as a whole: The ex vivo response was dominated by HLA-C-restricted CMV-specific TCR beta clonotypes, and the single most frequent clonotype in two of eight donors was supplied by these HLA-C-restricted clonotypes. Carriers of CMV infection plus the relevant HLA type were discriminated by the cumulative frequency of public TCR beta family members in the study cohort and in an independent roughly 370-donor cohort.

Sequencer: Illumina HiSeq 1500. The public reads were reprocessed in TCRdb via fastp at Q25 and MiXCR, keeping in-frame beta chains. Rows are unified per CDR3 protein, each entry keeping the most common DNA and genes. This sample has some 130,000 distinct CDR3 sequences in its table, and 20% to 30% of those were observed once. The ten largest clones capture roughly 35% of the sample. The V end loses 4 bases and the J end loses 3 bases, and a stretch of 11 bases separates them. Based on the germline V gene, the CDR1 and CDR2 sequences are MDHEN and SYDVKM. The CDR3, from cysteine to phenylalanine, totals 14 residues. The sequence is cut down to CDR3 DNA, 42 bases in frame from base 1. As for this clonotype: It has no known antigen specificity. Base qualities were left out, and no much larger clone turns up one base away.

Sequencing was performed on PBMCs, sequenced either directly or after in vitro stimulation (not recorded which). The TCR sequence derives from a human donor in good health (CMV status not recorded). Some clones in this sample may be carry-over from other donors' samples. The chain is assembled from TRBV28 and TRBJ2-3, with an unclear D gene assignment. The DNA sequence reads TGTGCCAGCAGTTCTGCACAGAGTACAGATACGCAGTATTTT. The encoded protein is CASSSAQSTDTQYF.